Shown below are 20 T cell receptor beta chains from a single sample sequenced in a study of shared clonotypes between healthy human individuals. Method: immunoSEQ multiplex PCR; TCRdb's copy keeps in-frame clones and lacks some. The table includes millions of clones, 85% to 95% detected once. CD45RO-negative, CCR7-positively selected cells formed the naive CD8 fraction, excluding terminally differentiated effector memory CD45RA+ cells. Sequenced sample: naive CD8+ T cells from PBMCs. The origin of the receptors is a man younger than 30 in good health. Some clones in this sample may be carry-over from other donors' samples.

The chain employs TRBV7-9 and TRBJ1-5; TRBD1 agrees at 9 bases. Losses at the gene ends were 5 bases for V and 6 bases for J; bases not matched to a gene: 11. CDR1 is SEHNR and CDR2 is FQNEAQ in the germline V gene (reference sequence). The CDR3 totals 16 residues. CDR3 bases: TGTGCCAGCAGCCTCAGTAACAGGGGGCACGGTCAGCCCCAGCATTTT. It yields the protein CASSLSNRGHGQPQHF.

This clone has just one count. The chain links TRBV7-3 to TRBJ2-1; 7 nucleotides agree with TRBD2. Germline CDR1 reads SGHTA; CDR2 reads FQGTGA. CDR3 length: 13 amino acids. Trimming took 8 bases from V and 4 from J; bases not matched to a gene: 5. The CDR3 DNA sequence: TGTGCCAGCGGGCTAGCGGCATACAATGAGCAGTTCTTC. Residues: CASGLAAYNEQFF.

The CDR3: CASSVTGAGEKLFF. In DNA, the CDR3 is TGTGCCAGCAGTGTAACAGGGGCTGGTGAAAAACTGTTTTTT. The chain carries TRBV27 and TRBJ1-4; 7 positions agree with TRBD1. The V and J ends lost 5 bases and 7 bases, in that order; junction bases with no gene match: 7. Germline V lookup: CDR1 MNHEY, CDR2 SMNVEV (reference sequence). This CDR3 is 14 amino acids long.

Of note for this clone: The sample carries other DNA sequences with the same CDR3. The chain couples TRBV9 to TRBJ2-7; maybe TRBD2 (6 bases). Germline CDR1 and CDR2: SGDLS and YYNGEE. V lost 7 bases and J 0 bases, leaving 8 bases between the germline ends. The CDR3 loop spans 12 amino acids. CDR3 amino acids: CASGGSSYEQYF. As DNA, the CDR3 is TGTGCCAGCGGGGGGTCCTCCTACGAGCAGTACTTC.

This clone was recorded once. The chain has TRBV15 and TRBJ1-3; no clear D. The V gene's germline CDR1 is LNHNV and CDR2 YYDKDF (reference sequence). Trimming pared 1 base from V and 0 bases from J, leaving 13 bases between. The CDR3 contains 17 residues. In DNA form, the CDR3 reads TGTGCCACCAGCAGAGTCGGGCGGGCCTTCTCTGGAAACACCATATATTTT. Translated, it gives CATSRVGRAFSGNTIYF.

This sequence joins TRBV27 and TRBJ2-7; D remains ambiguous. Looked up from germline, CDR1 is MNHEY and CDR2 is SMNVEV (reference sequence). Deletions cut 9 bases from V and 3 bases from J, with 15 bases between. The CDR3 loop spans 13 amino acids. The CDR3 reads CASQLGTNYEQYF. The CDR3 bases are TGTGCCAGTCAATTGGGCACGAACTACGAGCAGTACTTC.

The chain employs TRBV7-9 and TRBJ2-7; D is unresolved. V lost 5 bases and J 2 bases, leaving 10 bases between the germline ends. Germline-derived CDR1 and CDR2 are SEHNR and FQNEAQ (reference sequence). The CDR3 length is 13 residues. The CDR3 bases are TGTGCCAGCAGCCCCGACTCTCCCTACGAGCAGTACTTC. It encodes CASSPDSPYEQYF.

Concerning this clone: Distinct nucleotide sequences in the sample also encode this CDR3. The rearrangement uses TRBV6-5 and TRBJ2-7; the D gene is possibly TRBD2 (7 bases). In germline, CDR1 is MNHEY, CDR2 SVGAGI. The CDR3 is 13 residues long. Deletions cut 6 bases from V and 7 bases from J, with 16 bases between. The CDR3 DNA sequence: TGTGCCAGCAGCCCCCGGGGGGCTGGGGAGCAGTACTTC. This codes for CASSPRGAGEQYF.

This clone appeared once. This chain uses TRBV19 with TRBJ2-7; D tentatively fits TRBD1 or TRBD2 (5 bases each). Looked up from germline, CDR1 is LNHDA and CDR2 is SQIVND (reference sequence). V lost 5 bases to trimming and J lost 0 bases, with 8 bases between them. The CDR3 contains 13 residues. CDR3 sequence: CASSHGTSYEQYF. DNA for the CDR3: TGTGCCAGTAGTCATGGGACCTCCTACGAGCAGTACTTC.

This clone was found a few times. The chain links TRBV18 to TRBJ1-1; TRBD1 agrees at 9 bases. The length of the CDR3 is 14 residues. J gave up 4 bases and V 4 bases, and 4 bases lay outside the gene matches. Germline-derived CDR1 and CDR2 are KGHSH and LQKENI. The CDR3 DNA reads TGTGCCAGCTCACGAGGGACAGGGATCACTGAAGCTTTCTTT. As protein: CASSRGTGITEAFF.

The chain couples TRBV7-6 to TRBJ1-5; D may be TRBD1 (5 bases). This CDR3 is 15 amino acids long. The V gene lost 1 base and the J gene lost 4 bases, with 11 bases spanning the gap. CDR1 is SGHVS, CDR2 FNYEAQ, per germline. CDR3 sequence: CASSLDDSGNQPQHF. DNA of the CDR3: TGTGCCAGCAGCTTAGATGATTCAGGGAATCAGCCCCAGCATTTT.

The chain links TRBV5-6 to TRBJ1-1; perhaps TRBD1 as D (5 bases). CDR3 length: 12 residues. V lost 1 base, J lost 9 bases, and 10 bases lay in between. CDR1 SGHDT and CDR2 YYEEEE come from the germline V gene. CDR3 sequence (DNA): TGTGCCAGCAGCTTGAGTTGGGGGAAAGCTTTCTTT. This translates into CASSLSWGKAFF.

The chain uses TRBV18 and TRBJ2-2, with TRBD2 matching over 10 bases. In germline, CDR1 is KGHSH, CDR2 LQKENI. The V segment lost 0 bases and the J segment 4 bases; nucleotides outside the gene matches: 8. CDR3 size: 18 residues. As DNA, the CDR3 is TGTGCCAGCTCACCACCGGGGCTAGCGGGAGACGGCACCGGGGAGCTGTTTTTT. As protein: CASSPPGLAGDGTGELFF.

This chain uses TRBV6-5 with TRBJ1-5, with unresolved D. Trimming took 5 bases from V and 4 from J, leaving 9 bases between them. The CDR3 has 13 amino acids. CDR1 is MNHEY and CDR2 is SVGAGI in the germline V gene. DNA for the CDR3: TGTGCCAGCAGTACCCTCCCGAATCAGCCCCAGCATTTT. It yields the protein CASSTLPNQPQHF.

The J gene is TRBJ1-4, the V gene TRBV11-3; no definite D call. There are 15 residues in the CDR3. V lost 4 bases to trimming and J lost 4 bases, with 13 bases between them. Germline V lookup: CDR1 SGHNT, CDR2 YENEEA. The CDR3 loop is CASSSKTRDNEKLFF. The CDR3 region has the DNA TGTGCCAGCAGCTCCAAGACAAGGGATAATGAAAAACTGTTTTTT. Looking up the rest from reference TRBV11-3 and TRBJ1-4 gives the full variable domain: EAGVVQSPRYKIIEKKQPVAFWCNPISGHNTLYWYLQNLGQGPELLIRYENEEAVDDSQLPKDRFSAERLKGVDSTLKIQPAELGDSAVYLCASSSKTRDNEKLFFGSGTQLSVL.

This rearrangement joins TRBV4-3 to TRBJ1-2, with a tentative D call TRBD1 (5 bases). Trimming shortened V by 1 base and J by 2 bases, and 11 bases separated the two germline ends. CDR3 size: 15 residues. Germline values: CDR1 LGHNA, CDR2 YSLEER. The DNA of the CDR3 is TGCGCCAGCAGCCAAGGGCAGGGCAAAAACTATGGCTACACCTTC. Protein sequence: CASSQGQGKNYGYTF.

The CDR3 loop reads CASSVKSGITYEQYF. In DNA form, the CDR3 reads TGTGCCAGCAGCGTAAAGAGCGGGATAACCTACGAGCAGTACTTC. The chain employs TRBV7-8 and TRBJ2-7; 7 nucleotides match TRBD2. Unmatched junction bases numbered 9, after V lost 5 bases and J lost 2 bases. From germline, CDR1 is SGHVS and CDR2 FQNEAQ. CDR3 size: 15 residues.

The gene calls are TRBV2 and TRBJ1-5; no firm D call. Germline lookup yields CDR1 SNHLY and CDR2 FYNNEI. This CDR3 has 13 amino acids. The V end lost 9 bases, the J end lost 0 bases, and 9 bases lay between the germline ends. The CDR3 nucleotides are TGTGCCAGTGGGGAGTATAGCAATCAGCCCCAGCATTTT. Its translation: CASGEYSNQPQHF.

This rearrangement joins TRBV10-3 to TRBJ1-1; perhaps TRBD1 as D (6 bases). V gave up 6 bases and J gave up 6 bases, with 14 bases separating them. Germline V lookup: CDR1 ENHRY, CDR2 SYGVKD. The CDR3 contains 13 residues. The CDR3 nucleotides are TGTGCCATCAGCGAGGGGGGACCTCCTGAAGCTTTCTTT. This translates into CAISEGGPPEAFF.

This clone was found once. CDR3 region: CASSLVVGGRDNEQFF. CDR3 DNA sequence: TGCGCCAGCAGCTTGGTCGTCGGCGGGAGAGACAATGAGCAGTTCTTC. The rearrangement joins TRBV5-1 to TRBJ2-1; TRBD2 aligns across 7 bases. The V segment lost 0 bases and the J segment 5 bases; nucleotides outside the gene matches: 8. CDR3 length: 16 residues. Germline lookup yields CDR1 SGHRS and CDR2 YFSETQ.